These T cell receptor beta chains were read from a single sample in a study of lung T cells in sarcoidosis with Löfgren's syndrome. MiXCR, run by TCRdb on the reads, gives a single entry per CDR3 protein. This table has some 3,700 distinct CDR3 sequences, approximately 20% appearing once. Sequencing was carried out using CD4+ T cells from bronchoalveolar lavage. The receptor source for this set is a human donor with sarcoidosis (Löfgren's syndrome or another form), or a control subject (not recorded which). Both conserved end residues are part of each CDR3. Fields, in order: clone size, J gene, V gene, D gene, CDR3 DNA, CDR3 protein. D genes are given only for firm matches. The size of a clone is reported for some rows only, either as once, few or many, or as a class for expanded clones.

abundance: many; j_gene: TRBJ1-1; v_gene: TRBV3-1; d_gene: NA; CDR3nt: TGTGCCAGCAGCCAGGGGACCTACGGAGCTTTCTTT; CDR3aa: CASSQGTYGAFF
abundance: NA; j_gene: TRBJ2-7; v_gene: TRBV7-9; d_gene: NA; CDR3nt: TGCGCCGGCAGCTTAGCCCGGGCGGGAAGCTCCTACGAGCAGTACTTC; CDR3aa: CAGSLARAGSSYEQYF
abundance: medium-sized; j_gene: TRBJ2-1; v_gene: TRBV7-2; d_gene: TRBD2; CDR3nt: TGTGCCAGCGTTAGCGGGAGTAGTAGTAATGAGCAGTTCTTC; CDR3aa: CASVSGSSSNEQFF
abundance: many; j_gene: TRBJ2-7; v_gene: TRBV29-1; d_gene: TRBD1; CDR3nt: TGCAGCGGAGACAGGGATGAGGAGCAGTACTTC; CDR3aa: CSGDRDEEQYF
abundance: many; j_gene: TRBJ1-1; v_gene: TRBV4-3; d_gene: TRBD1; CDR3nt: TGCGCCAGCAGCCAGAGGGACAGGCCCACTGAAGCTTTCTTT; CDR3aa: CASSQRDRPTEAFF
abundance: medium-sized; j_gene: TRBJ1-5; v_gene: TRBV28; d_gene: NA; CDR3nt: TGTGCCAGCAGCCAGCCCAATCAGCCCCAGCATTTT; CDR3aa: CASSQPNQPQHF
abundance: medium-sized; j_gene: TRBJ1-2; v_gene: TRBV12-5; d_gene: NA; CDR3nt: TGTGCTAGTCCCCCGCCGGGCTACACCTTC; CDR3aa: CASPPPGYTF
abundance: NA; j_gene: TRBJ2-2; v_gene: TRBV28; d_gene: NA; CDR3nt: TGTGCCAGCAGTACCTCGTTTAGGGCTGGGACCGGGGAGCTGTTTTTT; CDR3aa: CASSTSFRAGTGELFF
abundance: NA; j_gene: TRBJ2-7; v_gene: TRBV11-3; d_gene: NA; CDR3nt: TGTGCCAGCAGCCACGGGGATGACGAGCAGTACTTC; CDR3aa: CASSHGDDEQYF
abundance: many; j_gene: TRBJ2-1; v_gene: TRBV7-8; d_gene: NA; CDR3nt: TGTGCCAGCGAGAGCGGGCTGAGCTCCTACAATGAGCAGTTCTTC; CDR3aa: CASESGLSSYNEQFF
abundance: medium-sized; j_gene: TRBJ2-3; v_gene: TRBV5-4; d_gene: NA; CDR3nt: TGTGCCAGCAGCTTGTCAGATACGCAGTATTTT; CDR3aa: CASSLSDTQYF
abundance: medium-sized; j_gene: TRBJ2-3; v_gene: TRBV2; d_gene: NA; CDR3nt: TGTGCCAGCAGTGAGATAACTAGCACAGATACGCAGTATTTT; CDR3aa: CASSEITSTDTQYF
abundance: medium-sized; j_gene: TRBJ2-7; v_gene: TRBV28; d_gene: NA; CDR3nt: TGTGCCACCCCGAGGCAGAGCTACGAGCAGTACTTC; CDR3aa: CATPRQSYEQYF
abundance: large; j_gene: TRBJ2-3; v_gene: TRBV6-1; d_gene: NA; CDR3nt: TGTGCCAGCAGTCCGCGGGACGGACCCGCTAGCACAGATACGCAGTATTTT; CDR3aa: CASSPRDGPASTDTQYF
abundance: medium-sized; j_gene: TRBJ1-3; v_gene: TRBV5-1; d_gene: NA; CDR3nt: TGCGCCAGCAGCTTGGACGGGATAGTGGAAAACACCATATATTTT; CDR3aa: CASSLDGIVENTIYF
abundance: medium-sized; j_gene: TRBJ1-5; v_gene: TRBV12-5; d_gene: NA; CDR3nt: TGTGCTAGTGGTTTGGACAGAAGGTATCAGCCCCAGCATTTT; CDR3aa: CASGLDRRYQPQHF
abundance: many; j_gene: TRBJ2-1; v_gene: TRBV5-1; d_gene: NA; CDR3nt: TGCGCCAGCAGCTTGGTGGTGGCAGCCTCCTACAATGAGCAGTTCTTC; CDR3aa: CASSLVVAASYNEQFF
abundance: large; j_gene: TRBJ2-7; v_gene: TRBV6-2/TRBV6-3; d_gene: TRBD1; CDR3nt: TGTGCCAGCAGCTTAATCCGGGACAGGCCTACCTACGAGCAGTACTTC; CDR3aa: CASSLIRDRPTYEQYF
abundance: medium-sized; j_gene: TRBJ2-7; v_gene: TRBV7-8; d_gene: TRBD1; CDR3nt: TGTGCCAGCAGCTTAGTCCACGGGGACAGGGTGAAGAACTTC; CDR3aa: CASSLVHGDRVKNF
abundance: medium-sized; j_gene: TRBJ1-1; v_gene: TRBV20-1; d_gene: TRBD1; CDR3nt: TGCAGTGCTAGGAGACAGGGGGCTTACACTGAAGCTTTCTTT; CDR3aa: CSARRQGAYTEAFF
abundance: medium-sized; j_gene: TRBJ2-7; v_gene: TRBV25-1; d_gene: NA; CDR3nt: TGTGCCAGCAGTGGAACCGGGACTCAGACCTACGAGCAGTACTTC; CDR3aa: CASSGTGTQTYEQYF
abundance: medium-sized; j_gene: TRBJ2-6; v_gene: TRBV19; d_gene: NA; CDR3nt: TGTGCCACCCACAGGGGAGGTACTGGGGCCAACGTCCTGACTTTC; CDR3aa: CATHRGGTGANVLTF
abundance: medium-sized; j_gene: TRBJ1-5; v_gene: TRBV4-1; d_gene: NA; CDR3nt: TGCGCCAGCAGCCCAATAGGCCCGCGCGACAATCAGCCCCAGCATTTT; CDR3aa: CASSPIGPRDNQPQHF
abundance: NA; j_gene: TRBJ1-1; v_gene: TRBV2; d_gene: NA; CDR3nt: TGTGCCAGCAGTGTTAGGGTGGCAGGGTACATGAACACTGAAGCTTTCTTT; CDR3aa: CASSVRVAGYMNTEAFF
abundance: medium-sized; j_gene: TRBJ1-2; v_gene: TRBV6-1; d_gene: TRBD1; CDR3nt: TGTGCCAGCAGTAGGACAGGGGATGGCTACACCTTC; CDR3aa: CASSRTGDGYTF
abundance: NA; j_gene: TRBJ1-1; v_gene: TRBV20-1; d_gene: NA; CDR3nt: TGCAGTGCTAGCACAGGGAGAGTGAACGCTGAAGCTTTCTTT; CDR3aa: CSASTGRVNAEAFF
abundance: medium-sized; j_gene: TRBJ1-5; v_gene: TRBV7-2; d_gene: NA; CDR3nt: TGTGCCAGCAGCTTAGAGGCGGAAAGATTTAGCAATCAGCCCCAGCATTTT; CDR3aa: CASSLEAERFSNQPQHF
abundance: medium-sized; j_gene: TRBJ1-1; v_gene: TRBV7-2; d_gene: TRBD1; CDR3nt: TGTGCCAGCAGCATGGACAGGCAGAACACTGAAGCTTTCTTT; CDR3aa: CASSMDRQNTEAFF
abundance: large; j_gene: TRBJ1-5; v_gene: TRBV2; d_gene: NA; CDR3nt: TGTGCCAGCAACAGGGATAGCAATCAGCCCCAGCATTTT; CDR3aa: CASNRDSNQPQHF
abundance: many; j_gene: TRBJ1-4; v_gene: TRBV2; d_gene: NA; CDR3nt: TGTGCCAGCAGTGAATGGGAAAAACTGTTTTTT; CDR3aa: CASSEWEKLFF
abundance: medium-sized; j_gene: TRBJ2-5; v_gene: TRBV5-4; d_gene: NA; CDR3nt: TGTGCCAGCAGCTACGAGCGACTGCAAGGAGAGACCCAGTACTTC; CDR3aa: CASSYERLQGETQYF